This T cell receptor (beta chain) was observed in a study of T cell responses to AZD1222 COVID-19 vaccine (dated by TCRdb to the early 2020s). Regarding the complete study: AZD1222 recipients whose second dose came at about 4 weeks and those whose second dose came at about 12 weeks were combined into one group, since spike-specific TCR depth and breadth did not differ between the two schedules. TCR sequencing covered approximately 230 trial participants: approximately 200 given two doses of AZD1222 and around 26 given two doses of MenACWY control vaccine. Trial participants were enrolled into age subgroups of 18-55, 56-69 and 70-plus years, which contained around 140, 26 and 57 TCR-sequenced participants, respectively.

The CDR3 starts with the cysteine, ends with the phenylalanine, and has 15 residues. The read is trimmed to its CDR3 DNA, 45 bases read in frame from base 1. From the germline V gene, CDR1 is SGHTA and CDR2 is FQGNSA. V lost 5 bases and J lost 2 bases; the stretch between them is 13 bases long. This clone was recorded once. Its antigen specificity is not known. No per-base quality is available; no much larger clone lies one base away. The time point label for this specimen denotes: baseline before first vaccination. Vaccinee samples were obtained from the UK trials COV001 and COV002, which included a single-blind randomized controlled phase 2/3 trial of AZD1222 (ChAdOx1 nCoV-19) in healthy adults. Trial participant PBMC samples were collected at day 0 and day 28 after the second dose for TCRbeta chain sequencing. The CDR3 regions of human TCRbeta chains were analyzed by immunosequencing. The paper's processing steps were these. TCRs in the repertoires were compared against a reference library of SARS-CoV-2-specific TCRs that had been generated with the MIRA antigen-specificity platform. Breadth was defined as the fraction of unique TCRs that were SARS-CoV-2-associated, and depth was defined as the fraction of total T cells that were SARS-CoV-2-associated. Using the MIRA data, each spike-specific TCR was mapped to the spike region that the TCR reacts to and placed in a CD4 or CD8 class. Log10-transformed breadth and depth values were compared by one-way ANOVA with Sidak's multiple comparisons tests. TCRdb carries this immuneACCESS record with in-frame sequences only. Its versions omit some clonotypes, under half of them owing to an unresolved V gene in the studies checked, with the rest unexplained. V and J calls and clone size are as listed in that table; D and trimming were resolved from the DNA. A total of about 150,000 clones appear in this sample, roughly 90% of them only once. The ten biggest clones cover approximately 1.5% of the sample.

Overall study outcomes, separate from this receptor: Only 5 to 7 AZD1222 recipients were SARS-CoV-2 seropositive at baseline, limiting conclusions about previously exposed vaccinees. Participants were mostly white British and included more females than males, and it was suggested by the authors that clonal diversity may have been underestimated. The whole spike protein was spanned by vaccine-associated CD4 TCRs, and dominant responses were seen in regions 160-218 and 743-854. Reportedly, close to half of the unique spike-specific TCRs recognized epitopes lying outside the regions that are mutated in the B.1.351 and B.1.1.7 variants. In the small 56-69-year group, the increase in depth fell short of significance, most likely because of low power. After two AZD1222 doses, spike-specific TCR breadth and depth were significantly higher than at day 0 and than in MenACWY recipients. Because no day 14 peak-response samples were available, repertoires were characterized only after the peak T cell response.

The chain couples TRBV7-2 to TRBJ1-5, and the D gene may be TRBD1, 5 bases matching. This TCR was sampled from an adult in good health. The sequencing here drew on peripheral blood, taken on day 0 of AZD1222 vaccination. The CDR3 in this case is CASSPGGSGNQPQHF. DNA sequence: TGTGCCAGCAGCCCGGGGGGTTCTGGCAATCAGCCCCAGCATTTT.